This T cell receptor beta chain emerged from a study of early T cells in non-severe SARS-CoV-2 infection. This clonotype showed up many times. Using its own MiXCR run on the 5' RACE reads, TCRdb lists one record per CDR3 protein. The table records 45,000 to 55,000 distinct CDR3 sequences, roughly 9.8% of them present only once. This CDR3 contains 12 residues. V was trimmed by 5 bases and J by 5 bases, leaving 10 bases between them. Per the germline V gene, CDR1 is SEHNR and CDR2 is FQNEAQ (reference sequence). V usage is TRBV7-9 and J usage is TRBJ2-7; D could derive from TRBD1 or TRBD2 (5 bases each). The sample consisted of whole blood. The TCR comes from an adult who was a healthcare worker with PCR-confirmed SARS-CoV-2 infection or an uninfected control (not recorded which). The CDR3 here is CASSPPGHEQYF. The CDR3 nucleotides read TGTGCCAGCAGCCCCCCGGGGCACGAGCAGTACTTC. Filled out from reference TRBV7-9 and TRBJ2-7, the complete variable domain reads DTGVSQNPRHKITKRGQNVTFRCDPISEHNRLYWYRQTLGQGPEFLTYFQNEAQLEKSRLLSDRFSAERPKGSFSTLEIQRTEQGDSAMYLCASSPPGHEQYFGPGTRLTVT.